What follows describes a single T cell receptor (beta chain). Time point defined: newly diagnosed GD, antithyroid drugs for less than 3 months. RNA extracted from PBMCs served as the sequencing template. Criteria from the American Thyroid Association guidelines were applied to diagnose Graves' disease. This record comes from a study of regulatory T cells in long-lasting Graves disease. Study background: The study enrolled newly diagnosed Graves' patients on antithyroid drugs under 3 months.

Construction of TCR beta libraries relied on iRepertoire HTBI primers and on Arm-PCR targeting CDR3 regions. TCRdb processed the multiplex PCR reads anew with MiXCR; each CDR3 protein has one entry. The sample shows hundreds of thousands of distinct CDR3 sequences, roughly 13% of them seen only once. The CDR3 loop spans 19 amino acids. Per the germline V gene, CDR1 is SGHRS and CDR2 is YFSETQ. V dropped 0 bases and J dropped 1 base, with 17 bases sitting between them. This sample was also put to use in a study of T cells in Graves' hyperthyroidism and ophthalmopathy.

The chain combines TRBV5-1 with TRBJ2-6; perhaps TRBD2 as D (5 bases). The source material was peripheral blood mononuclear cells (PBMCs), sampled at new diagnosis, from a patient treated with antithyroid drugs. The TCR sequence derives from a man under 40 with Graves disease. The chain's CDR3 is CASSLDPGITASGANVLTF. In DNA form, the CDR3 reads TGCGCCAGCAGCTTGGACCCGGGGATTACAGCATCTGGGGCCAACGTCCTGACTTTC.